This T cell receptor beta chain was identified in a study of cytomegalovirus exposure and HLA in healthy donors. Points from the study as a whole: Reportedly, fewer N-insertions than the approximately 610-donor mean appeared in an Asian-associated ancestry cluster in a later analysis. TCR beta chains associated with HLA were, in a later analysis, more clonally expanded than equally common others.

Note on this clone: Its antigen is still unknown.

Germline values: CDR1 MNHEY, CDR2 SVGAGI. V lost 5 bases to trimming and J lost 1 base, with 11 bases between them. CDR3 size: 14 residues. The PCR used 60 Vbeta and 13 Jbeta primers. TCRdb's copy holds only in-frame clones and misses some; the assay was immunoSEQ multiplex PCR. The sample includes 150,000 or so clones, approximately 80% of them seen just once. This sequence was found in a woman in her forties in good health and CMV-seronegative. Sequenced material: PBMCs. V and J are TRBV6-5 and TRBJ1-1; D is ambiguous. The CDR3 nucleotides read TGTGCCAGCAGTACCGGACGGGAGAACACTGAAGCTTTCTTT. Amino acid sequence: CASSTGRENTEAFF.